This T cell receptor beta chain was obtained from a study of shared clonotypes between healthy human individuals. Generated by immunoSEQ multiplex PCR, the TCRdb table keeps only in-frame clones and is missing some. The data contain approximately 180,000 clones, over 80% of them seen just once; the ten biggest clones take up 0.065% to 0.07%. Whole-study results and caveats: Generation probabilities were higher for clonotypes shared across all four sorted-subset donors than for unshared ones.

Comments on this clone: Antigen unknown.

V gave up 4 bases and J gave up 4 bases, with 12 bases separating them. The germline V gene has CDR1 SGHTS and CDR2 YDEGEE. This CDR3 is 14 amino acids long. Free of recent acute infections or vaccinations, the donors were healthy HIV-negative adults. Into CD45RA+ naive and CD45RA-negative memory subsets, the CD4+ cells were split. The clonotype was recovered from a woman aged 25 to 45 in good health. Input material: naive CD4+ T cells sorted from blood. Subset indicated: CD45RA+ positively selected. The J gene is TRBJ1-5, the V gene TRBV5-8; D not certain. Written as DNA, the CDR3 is TGTGCCAGCAGCGTCCCCCCACAGAATCAGCCCCAGCATTTT. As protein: CASSVPPQNQPQHF.